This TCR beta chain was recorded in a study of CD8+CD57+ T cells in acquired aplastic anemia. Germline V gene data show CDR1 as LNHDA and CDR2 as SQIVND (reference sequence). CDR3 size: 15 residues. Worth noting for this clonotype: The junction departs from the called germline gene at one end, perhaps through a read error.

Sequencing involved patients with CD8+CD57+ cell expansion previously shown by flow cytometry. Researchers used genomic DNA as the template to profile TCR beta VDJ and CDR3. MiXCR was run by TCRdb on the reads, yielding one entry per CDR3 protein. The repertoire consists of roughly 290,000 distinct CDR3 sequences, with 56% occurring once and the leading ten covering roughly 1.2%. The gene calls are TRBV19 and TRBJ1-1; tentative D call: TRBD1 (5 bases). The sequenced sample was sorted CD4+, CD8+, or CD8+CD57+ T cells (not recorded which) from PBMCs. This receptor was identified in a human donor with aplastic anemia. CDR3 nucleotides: TGCGGTTCCCTTTCCTCAACAGGCAAGTCCACTGAAGCTTTCTTT. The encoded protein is CGSLSSTGKSTEAFF. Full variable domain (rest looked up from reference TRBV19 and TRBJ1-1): DGGITQSPKYLFRKEGQNVTLSCEQNLNHDAMYWYRQDPGQGLRLIYYSQIVNDFQKGDIAEGYSVSREKKESFPLTVTSAQKNPTAFYLCGSLSSTGKSTEAFFGQGTRLTVV.